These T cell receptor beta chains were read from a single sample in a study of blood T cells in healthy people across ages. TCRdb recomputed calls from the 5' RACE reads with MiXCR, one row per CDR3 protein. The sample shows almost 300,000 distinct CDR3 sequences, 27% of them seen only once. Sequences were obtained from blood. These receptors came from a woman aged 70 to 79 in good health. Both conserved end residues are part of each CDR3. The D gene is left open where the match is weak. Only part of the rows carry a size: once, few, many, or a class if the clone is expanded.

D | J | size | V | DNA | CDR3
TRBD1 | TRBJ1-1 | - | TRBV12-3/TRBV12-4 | TGTGCCAGCAGCGACAGGGGGTCCGGGATGAACACTGAAGCTTTCTTT | CASSDRGSGMNTEAFF
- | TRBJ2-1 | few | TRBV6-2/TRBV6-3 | TGTGCCAGCAAACAGGGGGGGCCGGAGAGTGAGCAGTTCTTC | CASKQGGPESEQFF
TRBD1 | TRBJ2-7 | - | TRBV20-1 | TGCAGTGCCCCAGACGACAGGGGAGTCTACGAGCAGTACTTC | CSAPDDRGVYEQYF
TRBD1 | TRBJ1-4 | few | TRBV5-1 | TGCGCCAGCAGCGCATCAGGGGGACCCCGTAATGAAAAACTGTTTTTT | CASSASGGPRNEKLFF
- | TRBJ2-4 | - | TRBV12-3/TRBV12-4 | TGTGCCAGCAGTATAACCTCGGGGGACATTCAGTACTTC | CASSITSGDIQYF
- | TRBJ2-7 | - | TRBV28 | TGTGCCAGCACCTCGGGACTGGGGGAGCAGTACTTC | CASTSGLGEQYF
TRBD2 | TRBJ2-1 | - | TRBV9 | TGTGCCAGCAGCGGCGGGGGGGCTAGCGAGCAGTTCTTC | CASSGGGASEQFF
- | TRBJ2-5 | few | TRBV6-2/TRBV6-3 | TGTGCCAGCAGTAGACGAAAGGAGACCCAGTACTTC | CASSRRKETQYF
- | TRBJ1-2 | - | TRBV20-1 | TGCAGTGCTAGAGATCCCGACACCTTC | CSARDPDTF
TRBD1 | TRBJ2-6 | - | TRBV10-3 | TGTGCCATCAGTGAGCCCAATAGCAGGGGGTCTGGGGCCAACGTCCTGACTTTC | CAISEPNSRGSGANVLTF
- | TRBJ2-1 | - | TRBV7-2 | TGTGCCAGCAGCTCATCTAGCATGGGTGAGCAGTTCTTC | CASSSSSMGEQFF
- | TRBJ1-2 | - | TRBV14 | TGTGCCAGCAGCCAAGTCCGGGGTCCGGGCTATGGCTACACCTTC | CASSQVRGPGYGYTF
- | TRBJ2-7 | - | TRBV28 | TGTGCCAGCAGCCCCCCCGCACCGGGACTGGGTAACTTC | CASSPPAPGLGNF
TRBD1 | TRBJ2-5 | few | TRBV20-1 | TGCAGTGCTGGGGTTGGGGACAGGGGGCTTTTGGAGACCCAGTACTTC | CSAGVGDRGLLETQYF
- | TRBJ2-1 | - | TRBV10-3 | TGTGCCATCAGTGAGTCGACCCAGGTTGGGCAGTTCTTC | CAISESTQVGQFF
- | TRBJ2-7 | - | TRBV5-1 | TGCGCCAGCAGCACCACCGGGACAACCTCCGAGCAGTACTTC | CASSTTGTTSEQYF
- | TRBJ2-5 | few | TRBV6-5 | TGTGCCAGCAGTGGCTTGTCAACATTC | CASSGLSTF